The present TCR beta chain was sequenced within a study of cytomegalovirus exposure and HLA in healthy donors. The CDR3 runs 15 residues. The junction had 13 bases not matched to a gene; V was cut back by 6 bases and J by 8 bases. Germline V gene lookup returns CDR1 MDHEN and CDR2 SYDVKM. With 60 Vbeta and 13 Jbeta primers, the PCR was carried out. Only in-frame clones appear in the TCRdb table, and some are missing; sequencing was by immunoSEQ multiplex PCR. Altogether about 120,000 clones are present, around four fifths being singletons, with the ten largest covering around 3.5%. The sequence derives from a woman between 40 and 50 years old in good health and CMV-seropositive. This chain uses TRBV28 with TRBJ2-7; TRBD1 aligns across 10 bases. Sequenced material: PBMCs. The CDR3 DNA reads TGTGCCAGCAGCTCTCCGACAGGGGGCAAAGCGCAGCAGTACTTC. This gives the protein CASSSPTGGKAQQYF.